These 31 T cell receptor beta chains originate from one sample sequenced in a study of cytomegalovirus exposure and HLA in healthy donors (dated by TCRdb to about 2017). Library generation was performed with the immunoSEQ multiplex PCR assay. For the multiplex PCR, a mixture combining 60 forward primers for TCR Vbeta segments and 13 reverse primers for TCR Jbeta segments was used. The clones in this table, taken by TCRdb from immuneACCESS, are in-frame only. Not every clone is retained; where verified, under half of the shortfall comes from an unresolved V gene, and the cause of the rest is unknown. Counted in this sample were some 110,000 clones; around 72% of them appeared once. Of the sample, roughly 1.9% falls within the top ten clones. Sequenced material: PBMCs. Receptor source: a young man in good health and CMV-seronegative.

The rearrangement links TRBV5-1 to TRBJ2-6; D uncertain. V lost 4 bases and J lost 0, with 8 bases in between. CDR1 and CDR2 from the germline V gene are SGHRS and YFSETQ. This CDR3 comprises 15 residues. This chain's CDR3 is CASSTDTSGANVLTF. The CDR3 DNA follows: TGCGCCAGCAGCACAGACACCTCTGGGGCCAACGTCCTGACTTTC.

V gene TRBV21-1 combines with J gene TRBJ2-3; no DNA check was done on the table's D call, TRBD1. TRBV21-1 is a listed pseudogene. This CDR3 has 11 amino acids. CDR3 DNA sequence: TGTGCCAGCCGTCCAGGGGATACGCAGTATTTT. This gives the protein CASRPGDTQYF.

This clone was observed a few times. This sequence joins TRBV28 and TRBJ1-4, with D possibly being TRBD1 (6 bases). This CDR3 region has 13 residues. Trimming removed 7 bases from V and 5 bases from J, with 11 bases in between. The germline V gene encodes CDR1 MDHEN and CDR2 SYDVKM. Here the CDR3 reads CASMDSTNEKLFF. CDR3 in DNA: TGTGCCAGCATGGACAGCACAAATGAAAAACTGTTTTTT.

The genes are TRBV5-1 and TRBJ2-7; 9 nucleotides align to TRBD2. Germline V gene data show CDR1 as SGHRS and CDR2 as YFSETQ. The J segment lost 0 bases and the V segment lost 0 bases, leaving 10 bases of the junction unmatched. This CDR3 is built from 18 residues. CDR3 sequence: CASSLESGASGNSYEQYF. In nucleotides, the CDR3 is TGCGCCAGCAGCTTGGAATCGGGCGCTAGCGGGAACTCCTACGAGCAGTACTTC.

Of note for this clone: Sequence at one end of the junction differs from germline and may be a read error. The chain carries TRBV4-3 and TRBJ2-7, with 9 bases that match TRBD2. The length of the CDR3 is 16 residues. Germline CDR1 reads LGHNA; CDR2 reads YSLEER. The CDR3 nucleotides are TGCGCCAGCAGCCAAGAGTGGGCTAGCGGGGACTACGAACAGTACTTC. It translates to CASSQEWASGDYEQYF.

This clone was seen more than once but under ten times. CDR3 residues: CASSLSAGGQETQYF. CDR3 nucleotides: TGCGCCAGCAGCCTCTCAGCGGGGGGTCAAGAGACCCAGTACTTC. The chain uses TRBV4-3 and TRBJ2-5, with 9 bases aligning to TRBD2. V dropped 4 bases and J dropped 2; count of bases not matched to a gene: 5. Germline V gene data show CDR1 as LGHNA and CDR2 as YSLEER. This CDR3 has 15 amino acids.

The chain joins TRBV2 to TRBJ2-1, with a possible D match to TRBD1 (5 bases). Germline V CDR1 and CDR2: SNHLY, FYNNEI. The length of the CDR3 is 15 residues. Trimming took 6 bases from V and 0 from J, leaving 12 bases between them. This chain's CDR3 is CASRWTKSSYNEQFF. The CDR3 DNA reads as TGTGCCAGCAGATGGACAAAAAGCTCCTACAATGAGCAGTTCTTC.

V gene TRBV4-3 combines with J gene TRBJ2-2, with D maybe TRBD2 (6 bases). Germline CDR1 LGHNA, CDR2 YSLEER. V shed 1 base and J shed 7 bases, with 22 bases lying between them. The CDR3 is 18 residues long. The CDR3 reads CASSQVLGLQDFGGELFF. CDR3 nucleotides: TGCGCCAGCAGCCAAGTTTTGGGACTTCAGGATTTCGGCGGGGAGCTGTTTTTT.

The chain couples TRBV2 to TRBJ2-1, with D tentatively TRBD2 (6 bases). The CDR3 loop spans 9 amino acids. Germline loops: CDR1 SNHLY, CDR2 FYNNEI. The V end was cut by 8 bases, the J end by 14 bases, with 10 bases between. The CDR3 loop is CASGGGEFF. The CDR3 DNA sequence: TGTGCCAGCGGGGGAGGAGAGTTCTTC. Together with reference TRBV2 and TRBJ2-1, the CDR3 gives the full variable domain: EPEVTQTPSHQVTQMGQEVILRCVPISNHLYFYWYRQILGQKVEFLVSFYNNEISEKSEIFDDQFSVERPDGSNFTLKIRSTKLEDSAMYFCASGGGEFFGPGTRLTVL.

The CDR3: CSVVESLAGDTQYF. The CDR3 region has the DNA TGCAGCGTTGTTGAATCCCTAGCGGGGGATACGCAGTATTTT. The V and J genes are TRBV29-1 and TRBJ2-3; 9 bases align to TRBD2. Looked up from germline, CDR1 is SQVTM and CDR2 is ANQGSEA. The J segment lost 6 bases and the V segment lost 4 bases, leaving 8 bases of the junction unmatched. The CDR3 runs 14 residues.

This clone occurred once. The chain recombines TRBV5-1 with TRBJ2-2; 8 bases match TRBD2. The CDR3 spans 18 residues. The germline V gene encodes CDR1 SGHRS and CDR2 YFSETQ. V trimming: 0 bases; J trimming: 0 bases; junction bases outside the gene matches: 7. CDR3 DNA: TGCGCCAGCAGCTTGGGGGGCCTAGCGGGTGCGAACACCGGGGAGCTGTTTTTT. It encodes CASSLGGLAGANTGELFF.

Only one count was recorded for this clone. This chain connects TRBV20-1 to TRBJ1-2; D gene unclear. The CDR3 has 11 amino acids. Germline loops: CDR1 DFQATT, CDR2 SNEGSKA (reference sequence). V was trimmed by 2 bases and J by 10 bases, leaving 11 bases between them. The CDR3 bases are TGCAGTGCTAGACCCGGGGTGCTCTACACCTTC. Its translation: CSARPGVLYTF.

CDR3 amino acids: CASSPAGAYYNEQFF. Here the CDR3 DNA reads TGTGCCAGCAGTCCAGCCGGAGCCTACTACAATGAGCAGTTCTTC. The genes are TRBV7-9 and TRBJ2-1; D is unresolved. Looked up from germline, CDR1 is SEHNR and CDR2 is FQNEAQ (reference sequence). This CDR3 is built from 15 residues. The V end lost 6 bases, the J end lost 3 bases, and 15 bases lay between the germline ends.

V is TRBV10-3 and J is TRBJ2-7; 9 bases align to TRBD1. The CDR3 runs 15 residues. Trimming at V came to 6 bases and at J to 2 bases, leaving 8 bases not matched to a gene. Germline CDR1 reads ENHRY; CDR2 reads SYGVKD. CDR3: CAISPRQGVPYEQYF. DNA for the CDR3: TGTGCCATCAGCCCTAGACAGGGGGTCCCCTACGAGCAGTACTTC.

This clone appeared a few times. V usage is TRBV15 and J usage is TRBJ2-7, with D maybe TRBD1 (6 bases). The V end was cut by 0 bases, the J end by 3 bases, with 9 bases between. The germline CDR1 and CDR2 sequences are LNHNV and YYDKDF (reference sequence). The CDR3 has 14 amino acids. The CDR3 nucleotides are TGTGCCACCAGCAGAGATCAAGGGGGCTACGAGCAGTACTTC. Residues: CATSRDQGGYEQYF.

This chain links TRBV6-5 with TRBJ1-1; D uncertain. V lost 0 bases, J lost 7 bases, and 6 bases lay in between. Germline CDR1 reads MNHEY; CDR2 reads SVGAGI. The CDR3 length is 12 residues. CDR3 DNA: TGTGCCAGCAGTTACTCGGAGGGTGAAGCTTTCTTT. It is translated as CASSYSEGEAFF.

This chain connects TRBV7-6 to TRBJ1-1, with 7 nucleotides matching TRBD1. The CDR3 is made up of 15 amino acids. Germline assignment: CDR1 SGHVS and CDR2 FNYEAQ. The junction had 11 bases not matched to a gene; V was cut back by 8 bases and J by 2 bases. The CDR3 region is CASAAPGGLNTEAFF. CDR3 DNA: TGTGCCAGCGCAGCCCCAGGGGGGTTAAACACTGAAGCTTTCTTT.

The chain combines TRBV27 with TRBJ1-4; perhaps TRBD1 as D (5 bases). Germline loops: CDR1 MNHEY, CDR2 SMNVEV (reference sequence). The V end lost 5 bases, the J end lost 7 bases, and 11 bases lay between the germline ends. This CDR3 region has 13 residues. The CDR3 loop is CASSPRVFEKLFF. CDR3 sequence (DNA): TGTGCCAGCAGTCCCAGGGTTTTTGAAAAACTGTTTTTT. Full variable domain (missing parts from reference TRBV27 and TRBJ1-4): EAQVTQNPRYLITVTGKKLTVTCSQNMNHEYMSWYRQDPGLGLRQIYYSMNVEVTDKGDVPEGYKVSRKEKRNFPLILESPSPNQTSLYFCASSPRVFEKLFFGSGTQLSVL.

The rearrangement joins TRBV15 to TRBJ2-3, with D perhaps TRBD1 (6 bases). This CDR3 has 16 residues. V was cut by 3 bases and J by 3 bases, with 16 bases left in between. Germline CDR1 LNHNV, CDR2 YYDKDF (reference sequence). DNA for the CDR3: TGTGCCACCAGCAGCGGACAGCGAGCTCTTACAGATACGCAGTATTTT. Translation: CATSSGQRALTDTQYF.

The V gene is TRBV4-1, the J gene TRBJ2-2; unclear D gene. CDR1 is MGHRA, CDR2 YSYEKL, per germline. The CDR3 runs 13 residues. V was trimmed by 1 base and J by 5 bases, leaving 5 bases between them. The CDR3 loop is CASSQVRTGELFF. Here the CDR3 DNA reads TGCGCCAGCAGCCAAGTCAGGACCGGGGAGCTGTTTTTT.

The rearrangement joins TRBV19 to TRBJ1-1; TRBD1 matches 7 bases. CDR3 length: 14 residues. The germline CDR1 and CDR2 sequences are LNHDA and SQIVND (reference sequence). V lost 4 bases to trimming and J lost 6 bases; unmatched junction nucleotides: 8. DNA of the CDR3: TGTGCCAGTAGTAGCCGGGACAGAGGCTCTGAAGCTTTCTTT. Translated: CASSSRDRGSEAFF.

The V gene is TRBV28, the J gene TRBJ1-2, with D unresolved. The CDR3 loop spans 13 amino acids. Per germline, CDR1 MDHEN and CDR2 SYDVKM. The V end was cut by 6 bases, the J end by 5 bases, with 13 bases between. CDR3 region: CASRRSATYGYTF. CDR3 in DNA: TGTGCCAGCAGGAGGTCAGCGACGTATGGCTACACCTTC.

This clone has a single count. CDR3 bases: TGTGCCTGGGCCTCCGGGGGGGCAGATACGCAGTATTTT. It translates to CAWASGGADTQYF. The chain recombines TRBV30 with TRBJ2-3, with 8 nucleotides matching TRBD2. The CDR3 has 13 residues. V gave up 5 bases and J gave up 4 bases; unmatched junction bases: 5. Germline CDR1 reads GTSNPN; CDR2 reads SVGIG (reference sequence).

The CDR3 bases are TGTGCCCTGGACCGGGGGGCCCAAGAGACCCAGTACTTC. The encoded protein is CALDRGAQETQYF. The gene calls are TRBV30 and TRBJ2-5, with D maybe TRBD2 (7 bases). CDR1 GTSNPN and CDR2 SVGIG come from the germline V gene (reference sequence). With 8 bases removed from V and 1 base from J, the gap between germline ends came to 14 bases. CDR3 length: 13 amino acids.

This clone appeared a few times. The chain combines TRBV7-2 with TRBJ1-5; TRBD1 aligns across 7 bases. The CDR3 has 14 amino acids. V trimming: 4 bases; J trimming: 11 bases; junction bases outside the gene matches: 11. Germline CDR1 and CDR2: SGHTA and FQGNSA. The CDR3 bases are TGTGCCAGCAGCTCACAGGGACAGCCTTCTTCCCAGCATTTT. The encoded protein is CASSSQGQPSSQHF.

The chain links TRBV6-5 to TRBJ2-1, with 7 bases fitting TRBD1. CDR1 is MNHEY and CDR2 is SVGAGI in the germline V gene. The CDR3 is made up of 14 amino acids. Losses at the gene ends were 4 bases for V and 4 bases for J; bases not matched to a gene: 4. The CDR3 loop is CASSSPDRYNEQFF. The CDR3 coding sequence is TGTGCCAGCAGTTCCCCGGACAGGTACAATGAGCAGTTCTTC.

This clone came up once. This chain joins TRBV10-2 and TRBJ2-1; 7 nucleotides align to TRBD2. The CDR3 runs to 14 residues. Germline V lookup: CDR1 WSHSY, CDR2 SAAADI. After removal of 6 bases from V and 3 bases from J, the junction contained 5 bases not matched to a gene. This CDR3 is CASRSSGDYNEQFF. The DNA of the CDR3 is TGCGCCAGCAGGTCTAGCGGTGACTACAATGAGCAGTTCTTC.

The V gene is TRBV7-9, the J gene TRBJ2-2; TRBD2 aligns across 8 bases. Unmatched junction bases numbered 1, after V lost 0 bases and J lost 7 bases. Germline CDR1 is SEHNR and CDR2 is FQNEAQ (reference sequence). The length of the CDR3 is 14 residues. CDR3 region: CASSLAGTSGELFF. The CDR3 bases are TGTGCCAGCAGCTTAGCGGGGACTAGCGGGGAGCTGTTTTTT.

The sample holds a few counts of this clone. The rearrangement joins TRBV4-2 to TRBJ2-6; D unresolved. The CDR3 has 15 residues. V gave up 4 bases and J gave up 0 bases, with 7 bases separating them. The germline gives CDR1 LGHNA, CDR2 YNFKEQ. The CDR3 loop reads CASSPEYSGANVLTF. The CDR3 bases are TGTGCCAGCAGCCCAGAGTACTCTGGGGCCAACGTCCTGACTTTC.

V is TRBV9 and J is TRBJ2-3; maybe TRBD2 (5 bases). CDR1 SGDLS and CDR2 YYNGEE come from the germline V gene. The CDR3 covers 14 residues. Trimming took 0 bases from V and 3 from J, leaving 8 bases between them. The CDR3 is CASSVGLATDTQYF. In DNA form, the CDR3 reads TGTGCCAGCAGCGTAGGGTTAGCGACAGATACGCAGTATTTT. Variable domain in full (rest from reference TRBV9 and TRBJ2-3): DSGVTQTPKHLITATGQRVTLRCSPRSGDLSVYWYQQSLDQGLQFLIQYYNGEERAKGNILERFSAQQFPDLHSELNLSSLELGDSALYFCASSVGLATDTQYFGPGTRLTVL.

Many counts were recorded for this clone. The CDR3 is CASSQRDRPYEQYF. In DNA, the CDR3 is TGTGCCAGTAGTCAGAGGGACAGGCCCTACGAGCAGTACTTC. The chain is built from TRBV19 and TRBJ2-7, with 8 positions matching TRBD1. Per germline, CDR1 LNHDA and CDR2 SQIVND (reference sequence). J lost 2 bases, V lost 5 bases, and 5 bases had no gene match. CDR3 length: 14 residues.